These 8 T cell receptor beta chains share one sample of origin, sequenced in a study of neurological immune-mediated disorders. Described time point: longitudinal time-point 1 (baseline). TCRdb re-derived calls from the 5' RACE reads in MiXCR, one entry per CDR3 protein. The data contain some 71,000 distinct CDR3 sequences, roughly 10% of them seen just once; the ten biggest clones take up more than 9%. The source material was PBMCs. These receptors were collected from a man under 40 in good health.

This clonotype has ten or more counts. The gene calls are TRBV2 and TRBJ2-7; D not resolved. The CDR3 totals 16 residues. Between the trimmed V and J ends, which lost 4 bases and 0 bases, there was a span of 16 bases. Per the germline V gene, CDR1 is SNHLY and CDR2 is FYNNEI. The CDR3 region has the DNA TGTGCCAGCAGTGCCACGACGGTCGGCGACTCCTACGAGCAGTACTTC. This gives the protein CASSATTVGDSYEQYF.

This clonotype showed up many times. The chain carries TRBV5-5 and TRBJ2-5; 10 nucleotides match TRBD2. J was trimmed by 1 base and V by 1 base; bases with no gene match: 1. Germline CDR1 reads SGHKS; CDR2 reads YYEKEE (reference sequence). The CDR3 runs to 15 residues. As DNA, the CDR3 is TGTGCCAGCAGCTTGACTAGCGGGACCCAAGAGACCCAGTACTTC. Translating gives CASSLTSGTQETQYF. Together with reference TRBV5-5 and TRBJ2-5, the CDR3 gives the full variable domain: DAGVTQSPTHLIKTRGQQVTLRCSPISGHKSVSWYQQVLGQGPQFIFQYYEKEERGRGNFPDRFSARQFPNYSSELNVNALLLGDSALYLCASSLTSGTQETQYFGPGTRLLVL.

This clonotype has a count of ten or more. The chain couples TRBV11-2 to TRBJ2-1; no reliable D call. The V end was cut by 2 bases, the J end by 4 bases, with 18 bases between. Germline CDR1 reads SGHAT; CDR2 reads FQNNGV. The CDR3 runs 17 residues. The CDR3 region has the DNA TGTGCCAGCAGCTTATCCGGATCCGGTACTCCTTACAATGAGCAGTTCTTC. Protein product: CASSLSGSGTPYNEQFF.

The chain employs TRBV4-1 and TRBJ2-1, with D maybe TRBD2 (6 bases). The CDR3 is made up of 17 amino acids. V was clipped by 2 bases and J by 7 bases, with 21 bases between them. Germline V gene lookup returns CDR1 MGHRA and CDR2 YSYEKL. The CDR3 sequence is CASSQLPVIGSRNEQFF. DNA for the CDR3: TGCGCCAGCAGCCAACTCCCCGTTATCGGGAGTCGGAATGAGCAGTTCTTC.

This clonotype was observed many times. The chain joins TRBV28 to TRBJ2-3, with 7 positions matching TRBD1. CDR1 and CDR2 (germline): MDHEN, SYDVKM. This CDR3 comprises 13 residues. After removal of 10 bases from V and 4 bases from J, the junction contained 8 bases not matched to a gene. CDR3 protein: CANSDRLADTQYF. CDR3 sequence (DNA): TGTGCCAACTCGGACAGGTTGGCAGATACGCAGTATTTT.

V is TRBV20-1 and J is TRBJ2-3; 7 bases match TRBD1. The CDR3 consists of 14 residues. CDR1 DFQATT and CDR2 SNEGSKA come from the germline V gene (reference sequence). V lost 6 bases to trimming and J lost 0 bases; unmatched junction nucleotides: 6. The CDR3 region has the DNA TGCAGTGCGATCCGGGACAGCAGCACAGATACGCAGTATTTT. Its translation is CSAIRDSSTDTQYF.

The V gene is TRBV3-1, the J gene TRBJ2-7; perhaps TRBD1 as D (8 bases). The CDR3 loop spans 15 amino acids. Trimming removed 6 bases at V and 5 bases at J, with 20 bases between. In germline, CDR1 is LGHDT, CDR2 YNNKEL (reference sequence). The CDR3 coding sequence is TGTGCCAGCAGACCATGGACAGGGAGGGGCGACGAGCAGTACTTC. Protein: CASRPWTGRGDEQYF.

The chain has TRBV6-1 and TRBJ1-5; D is undetermined. This CDR3 is 13 amino acids long. Between the trimmed V and J ends, which lost 3 bases and 9 bases, there was a span of 12 bases. In germline, CDR1 is MNHNS, CDR2 SASEGT. CDR3 protein: CASSEGGERPQHF. The CDR3 region has the DNA TGTGCCAGCAGTGAGGGCGGTGAACGGCCCCAGCATTTT.